The present T cell receptor beta chain was sequenced within a study of blood T cell repertoires in COVID-19. Study as a whole: Nucleic acid was either cDNA or gDNA, and it came from T cells, B-cell-depleted T cells, or PBMCs.

Original data processing: Scientists estimated how many nucleated cells there were by amplifying reference gene primers. The assay was immunoSEQ multiplex PCR, and TCRdb's table has in-frame clones only and misses some. The DNA gave D and trimming, while V, J and clone size come from that table. Of tens of thousands of clones in the sample, more than 75% were seen once. Germline V gene lookup returns CDR1 SQVTM and CDR2 ANQGSEA. Trimming removed 3 bases from V and 4 bases from J; junction bases left unmatched: 8. The CDR3 has 15 amino acids. The origin of this receptor is an elderly woman with acute or convalescent COVID-19. Sequencing was done on a sample of peripheral blood. The J gene is TRBJ2-2, the V gene TRBV29-1; 7 bases are a match to TRBD2. CDR3 region: CSVDLSGRGTGELFF. For the CDR3, the DNA is TGCAGCGTTGACTTGTCAGGGAGGGGCACCGGGGAGCTGTTTTTT.